These T cell receptor beta chains were read from a single sample in a study of T cell responses to AZD1222 COVID-19 vaccine. TCRdb keeps only in-frame clones here, not all; method: immunoSEQ multiplex PCR. The sample has around 120,000 clones; 80% to 90% are singletons. Sequenced here: peripheral blood, sampled on day 0 of MenACWY control vaccination. The receptors were gathered from an adult in good health. The CDR3 runs from the conserved cysteine through the conserved F or W. D genes are given only for firm matches. Not every row has a clone size; where given, it reads once, few, many or a size class.

abundance,d_gene,j_gene,v_gene,CDR3aa,CDR3nt
.,TRBD2,TRBJ2-6,TRBV4-3,CASSQDRGAGANVLTF,TGCGCCAGCAGCCAAGATCGGGGGGCTGGGGCCAACGTCCTGACTTTC
.,TRBD2,TRBJ2-3,TRBV5-4,CASSSEIAGFADTQYF,TGTGCCAGCAGTTCCGAGATAGCGGGGTTCGCAGATACGCAGTATTTT
once,.,TRBJ2-5,TRBV7-6,CASSRSFGAGPVQTQYF,TGTGCCAGCAGCCGCAGTTTCGGGGCGGGCCCCGTCCAGACCCAGTACTTC
.,.,TRBJ2-4,TRBV5-8,CASSFVGPHRIAKNIQYF,TGTGCCAGCAGCTTCGTGGGGCCCCACAGAATAGCCAAAAACATTCAGTACTTC
.,.,TRBJ2-7,TRBV9,CASSASGTERVHF,TGTGCCAGCAGCGCCTCCGGGACGGAGAGAGTACACTTC
.,TRBD1,TRBJ1-4,TRBV5-1,CASSLGTVATNEKLFF,TGCGCCAGCAGCTTAGGGACAGTAGCAACTAATGAAAAACTGTTTTTT
.,.,TRBJ2-5,TRBV27,CASKPGHITQETQYF,TGTGCCAGCAAACCGGGACACATCACACAAGAGACCCAGTACTTC
.,TRBD2,TRBJ2-5,TRBV5-5,CASSPLGLAGAGTQYF,TGTGCCAGCAGCCCCTTGGGGCTAGCGGGGGCTGGGACCCAGTACTTC
few,.,TRBJ2-7,TRBV6-2/TRBV6-3,CASSYLGQIALDEQYF,TGTGCCAGCAGTTACTTGGGACAAATAGCGCTGGACGAGCAGTACTTC
.,.,TRBJ2-3,TRBV5-1,CASSPGGNTDTQYF,TGCGCCAGCAGTCCCGGGGGTAACACAGATACGCAGTATTTT
.,.,TRBJ1-2,TRBV28,CASSQGPGDYGYTF,TGTGCCAGCAGTCAGGGGCCCGGGGACTATGGCTACACCTTC
.,.,TRBJ2-7,TRBV12-3/TRBV12-4,CASSFEVYEQYF,TGTGCCAGCAGTTTCGAAGTGTACGAGCAGTACTTC
once,.,TRBJ2-3,TRBV12-5,CASGLGLGGTDTQYF,TGTGCTAGTGGTTTGGGACTAGGGGGCACAGATACGCAGTATTTT
.,TRBD2,TRBJ2-5,TRBV5-1,CASSLEGLAGGPGTQYF,TGCGCCAGCAGCTTGGAGGGACTAGCGGGGGGGCCGGGGACCCAGTACTTC
.,.,TRBJ1-3,TRBV5-1,CASSLDSRSGNTIYF,TGCGCCAGCAGCTTGGACAGCCGCTCTGGAAACACCATATATTTT
.,.,TRBJ1-3,TRBV9,CASSVGRSDSGNTIYF,TGTGCCAGCAGCGTAGGTAGGTCCGACTCTGGAAACACCATATATTTT
once,.,TRBJ2-7,TRBV7-2,CASSPGGTAGGEQYF,TGTGCCAGCAGCCCGGGCGGAACGGCCGGCGGCGAGCAGTACTTC
.,.,TRBJ2-3,TRBV5-1,CASRYEGSANTDTQYF,TGCGCCAGCAGGTACGAGGGGAGCGCGAACACAGATACGCAGTATTTT